This TCR beta chain appears in the sequencing data of a study of CD4 T cells in relation to SARS-CoV-2 and coronaviruses. Study background: Crossreactive spike epitopes shared across donors were mapped to their HLA restriction.

Per germline, CDR1 SNHLY and CDR2 FYNNEI. V was cut by 6 bases and J by 1 base, with 18 bases left in between. The CDR3 consists of 16 residues. Unexposed donor CD4+ T cells date from about 2011-2018, before the COVID-19 pandemic. Isolation of CD4+ T cells took place after roughly nine days in culture. Fresh IL-2 medium replaced half the medium on days 3 and 7. As regards this clone: Its antigen is not known.

Sequencing was performed with immunoSEQ multiplex PCR; in TCRdb, only in-frame clones are kept and a portion is missing. This sample has approximately 16,000 clones; roughly 80% occur once, and the top ten carry roughly 24%. The chain carries TRBV2 and TRBJ2-5; TRBD1 is a possible D gene (6 bases). The sequenced sample was CD4+ T cells from PBMCs, cultured in vitro. The clonotype was recovered from a human donor in good health. CDR3 nucleotides: TGTGCCAGCAGACTCGACAGGTTTGGGGGCCAAGAGACCCAGTACTTC. Amino acid sequence: CASRLDRFGGQETQYF.